The clone carrying this T cell receptor (beta chain) appeared a few times. The antigen is unknown. This table comes from immunoSEQ multiplex PCR, and its TCRdb copy is limited to in-frame clones, with some not included. The sample records around 140,000 clones, about 86% being singletons. The entry originates in a study of T cell responses to AZD1222 COVID-19 vaccine. Findings and caveats of the study: Females made up more of the donors, who were largely white British, and clonal diversity may have come out too low. Two doses of AZD1222 preceded a rise in Spike-specific TCR breadth and depth.

Second-dose intervals near 4 or 12 weeks were combined. The V and J ends lost 6 bases and 0 bases respectively, with 12 bases between them. Germline V gives CDR1 MNHNY, CDR2 SVGAGI (reference sequence). This CDR3 has 14 amino acids. The clonotype was recovered from an adult who received the AZD1222 COVID-19 vaccine. V gene TRBV6-6 combines with J gene TRBJ2-7; a possible D gene is TRBD2 (5 bases). The sequencing here drew on peripheral blood, taken 28 days after the second AZD1222 dose. The CDR3 coding sequence is TGTGCCAGCAGCTCCTACGCGGGCTCCTACGAGCAGTACTTC. Amino acid sequence: CASSSYAGSYEQYF.